These T cell receptor beta chains were read from a single sample in a study of shared clonotypes between healthy human individuals. Libraries were prepared by immunoSEQ multiplex PCR; TCRdb keeps only in-frame clonotypes and omits some of them. Among more than 150,000 clones, about 68% were seen once, and the ten largest hold about 9.4%. The material sequenced was memory CD4+ T cells sorted from blood. Every receptor here comes from a man under 40 in good health. CDR3s include the opening cysteine and the closing phenylalanine or tryptophan. Each record gives: clone size, D gene, V gene, J gene, CDR3 DNA, CDR3 protein. A D gene is named only where the DNA matches it firmly. Clone size is not always given. Where it is, it says once, few, many or a class for expanded clones.

.	TRBD1	TRBV11-2	TRBJ1-1	TGTGCCAGCACTAGGGGGGACAGGGGGACCACTGAAGCTTTCTTT	CASTRGDRGTTEAFF
many	.	TRBV7-7	TRBJ2-7	TGTGCCAGCAGCCGAGGGGACGGGATCTACGAGCAGTACTTC	CASSRGDGIYEQYF
once	TRBD2	TRBV4-3	TRBJ2-3	TGCGCCAGCAGCCAAGCGGTAGCGGGAACCCGCACAGATACGCAGTATTTT	CASSQAVAGTRTDTQYF
.	.	TRBV23-1	TRBJ1-5	TGCGCCAGCAGTCAATCGCGACCTCGGCCTCGACCCAATCAGCCCCAGCATTTT	CASSQSRPRPRPNQPQHF
.	.	TRBV28	TRBJ2-3	TGTGCCAGCAGTTTCGGCGGCACAGATACGCAGTATTTT	CASSFGGTDTQYF
few	TRBD1	TRBV9	TRBJ2-2	TGTGCCAGCAGCGTAGCCGGGACAGGGGGAAACACCGGGGAGCTGTTTTTT	CASSVAGTGGNTGELFF
.	.	TRBV6-1	TRBJ2-7	TGTGCCAGCAGTGGAGCCTACGAGCAGTACTTC	CASSGAYEQYF
.	TRBD2	TRBV7-8	TRBJ2-7	TGTGCCAGCAGCCCGTACGGGACTAGAACCTACGAGCAGTACTTC	CASSPYGTRTYEQYF
.	TRBD2	TRBV7-6	TRBJ2-7	TGTGCCAGCAGCTTAGCGCCGGGGCTAGCGGACTCCTACGAGCAGTACTTC	CASSLAPGLADSYEQYF
once	.	TRBV6-1	TRBJ1-5	TGTGCCAGCGGTAAAAGTAATAGCAATCAGCCCCAGCATTTT	CASGKSNSNQPQHF
.	TRBD2	TRBV10-3	TRBJ2-3	TGTGCCATCAGAGGACTAGCGGGAGTGGATACGCAGTATTTT	CAIRGLAGVDTQYF
.	.	TRBV18	TRBJ2-1	TGTGCCAGCTCACATGACGCGGTCGATGAGCAGTTCTTC	CASSHDAVDEQFF
.	.	TRBV10-1	TRBJ2-1	TGCGCCAGCAGTGGCCGAGGGGATGAGCAGTTCTTC	CASSGRGDEQFF
.	.	TRBV6-5	TRBJ1-2	TGTGCCAGCAGTTCCGCCGAGAAGATCTATGGCTACACCTTC	CASSSAEKIYGYTF
.	.	TRBV7-2	TRBJ2-6	TGTGCCAGCAGCTTAACGAGCTCTGGGGCCAACGTCCTGACTTTC	CASSLTSSGANVLTF
.	TRBD1	TRBV10-3	TRBJ1-5	TGTGCCATCAGTGAGACAGGGGTACCTAATCAGCCCCAGCATTTT	CAISETGVPNQPQHF
.	.	TRBV9	TRBJ2-5	TGTGCCAGCAGCGTACAGGATTCTAAAAAAGAGACCCAGTACTTC	CASSVQDSKKETQYF